This TCR beta chain was sequenced for a study of T cells in localized non-small cell lung cancer. The CDR3 spans 15 residues. Germline CDR1 is SGDLS and CDR2 is YYNGEE. J lost 1 base, V lost 5 bases, and 7 bases had no gene match. Repertoires were generated with immunoSEQ multiplex PCR, while TCRdb's copy carries only in-frame clones and drops some. The sample has around 31,000 clones, 85% to 95% seen once. The material was peripheral blood, obtained before any cancer treatment. This chain links TRBV9 with TRBJ2-3; TRBD2 matches 7 bases. The sequence was obtained from a woman between 40 and 69 years old with stage I lung adenocarcinoma. The CDR3: CASRAGGSRTDTQYF. CDR3 nucleotides: TGTGCCAGCAGGGCCGGGGGGTCCCGCACAGATACGCAGTATTTT.